This T cell receptor beta chain was sequenced during a study of blood T cell repertoires in COVID-19. Study-wide background: Nucleic acid was either cDNA or gDNA, and it came from T cells, B-cell-depleted T cells, or PBMCs.

Germline assignment: CDR1 SQVTM and CDR2 ANQGSEA. Between the trimmed V and J ends, which lost 5 bases and 6 bases, there was a span of 11 bases. The CDR3 runs 11 residues. Per the authors' pipeline: Amplification of reference gene primers was used by the study to estimate nucleated cell counts. The repertoire was sequenced with immunoSEQ multiplex PCR; TCRdb's copy has only in-frame clones and lacks some. V and J calls and clone size are as listed in that table; D and trimming were resolved from the DNA. The data contain tens of thousands of clones, more than 70% of them singletons. Sequenced sample: peripheral blood. The gene calls are TRBV29-1 and TRBJ2-7; TRBD2 is a possible D gene (5 bases). This receptor was taken from a woman of 80 years or more with active COVID-19. The CDR3 nucleotides read TGCAGCGTTAGCCAGAGCGGCGAGCAGTACTTC. Residues: CSVSQSGEQYF.